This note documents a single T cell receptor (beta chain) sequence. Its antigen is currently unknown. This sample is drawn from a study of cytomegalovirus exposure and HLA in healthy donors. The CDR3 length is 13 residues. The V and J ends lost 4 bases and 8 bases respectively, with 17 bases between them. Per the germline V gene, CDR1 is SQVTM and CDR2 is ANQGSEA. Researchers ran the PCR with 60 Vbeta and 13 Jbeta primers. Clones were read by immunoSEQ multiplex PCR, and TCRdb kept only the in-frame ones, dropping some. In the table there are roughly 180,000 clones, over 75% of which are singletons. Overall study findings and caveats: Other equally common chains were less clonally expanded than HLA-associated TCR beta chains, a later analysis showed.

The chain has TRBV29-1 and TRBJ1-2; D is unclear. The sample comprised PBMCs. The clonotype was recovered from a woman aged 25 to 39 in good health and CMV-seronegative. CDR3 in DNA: TGCAGCGTTGGGGTGGGTCGCGGTGGAGGCTACACCTTC. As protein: CSVGVGRGGGYTF.